These T cell receptor beta chains were read from a single sample in a study of metastatic and nonmetastatic thyroid tumors. TCRdb redid the clone calls on the PCR reads using MiXCR. The data show 25,000 to 35,000 clones, with roughly 30% seen just once and approximately 31% held by the top ten. The material sequenced was blood. Every receptor here comes from a female donor with papillary thyroid cancer or a benign thyroid nodule (not recorded which). Some clones in this sample may be carry-over from other donors' samples. Both conserved end residues are part of each CDR3. The order of the fields is J gene, V gene, clone size, D gene, CDR3 DNA, CDR3 protein. The D gene is left open where the match is weak. Size is omitted from some rows. Given values are once, few, many or a class for expanded clones.

>TRBJ2-7|TRBV6-1|few|TRBD2
TGTGCCAGCAGTAAACTAGCGGGAGGGCCAAATGTATACGAGCAGTACTTC
CASSKLAGGPNVYEQYF
>TRBJ1-2|TRBV2|few|TRBD1
TGTGCCAGCACTCCGGGACAGATTAACTATGGCTACACCTTC
CASTPGQINYGYTF
>TRBJ1-6|TRBV5-1|NA|TRBD1
TGCGCCAGCAGCCTGGATGCTCGGGACAGGGATAATTCACCCCTCCACTTT
CASSLDARDRDNSPLHF
>TRBJ2-7|TRBV10-1|few|TRBD1
TGCGCCAGCAGTGGATACGGACAGGGAATTTCCGAGCAGTACTTC
CASSGYGQGISEQYF
>TRBJ2-1|TRBV10-3|medium-sized|NA
TGTGCCATCAGTGATGAAGGTATCGATGAGCAGTTCTTC
CAISDEGIDEQFF
>TRBJ1-6|TRBV27|NA|TRBD1
TGTGCCAGCAGTTTGTCTATACCGGGACAGGGTCTTTCACCCCTCCACTTT
CASSLSIPGQGLSPLHF
>TRBJ2-3|TRBV18|once|NA
TGTGCCAGCTCACCACAATGGGTCTCAGATACGCAGTATTTT
CASSPQWVSDTQYF
>TRBJ2-2|TRBV20-1|NA|TRBD1
TGCAGTGCTAGAGATGTTGGACAGGGAAACACCGGGGAGCTGTTTTTT
CSARDVGQGNTGELFF
>TRBJ1-1|TRBV20-1|NA|TRBD1
TGCAGTGCACGCTGTCACTCAGGGGGGACTGAAGCTTCCTTT
CSARCHSGGTEASF
>TRBJ1-4|TRBV7-2|many|TRBD1
TGTGCCAGCATCAAGGACAGGGGGAGCAATGAAAAACTGTTTTTT
CASIKDRGSNEKLFF
>TRBJ2-5|TRBV2|few|NA
TGTGCCAAGTACCGTCGACAGCAAGAGACCCAGTACTTC
CAKYRRQQETQYF
>TRBJ2-7|TRBV6-1|medium-sized|TRBD2
TGTGCCAGCGGACCGACTAGCAGATATGAGCAGTACTTC
CASGPTSRYEQYF
>TRBJ2-7|TRBV5-5|NA|NA
TGTGCCAGCAGCCAAGAAAAGTCCGGCTACGAGCAGTACTTC
CASSQEKSGYEQYF
>TRBJ1-2|TRBV20-1|few|NA
TGCAGTGCTATCTCCTATCGGGGCTATGGCTACACCTTC
CSAISYRGYGYTF
>TRBJ1-1|TRBV6-2/TRBV6-3|medium-sized|TRBD1
TGTGCCAGCAGTTGGACAGGGACGGCTCCTGAAGCTTTCTTT
CASSWTGTAPEAFF
>TRBJ2-5|TRBV6-1|NA|TRBD2
TGTGCCAGCAGTGACGTAGCGGGGCGGCAGTACTTC
CASSDVAGRQYF
>TRBJ2-7|TRBV6-2/TRBV6-3|few|NA
TGTGCCAGCAGTTACTCGGCCCAGGAGTACTTC
CASSYSAQEYF
>TRBJ2-3|TRBV6-1|NA|NA
TGTGCCAGCAGTGAAATCAGGGCTTCAGGTACGCAGTATTTT
CASSEIRASGTQYF
>TRBJ2-7|TRBV5-5|many|TRBD1
TGTGCCAGCAGCTTGTCGGGACAGAACTACGAGCAGTACTTC
CASSLSGQNYEQYF
>TRBJ2-7|TRBV27|large|NA
TGTGCCAGCAGTTTCCGTACGGCTTCCTACGAGCAGTACTTC
CASSFRTASYEQYF
>TRBJ2-3|TRBV4-1|few|NA
TGCGCCAGCAGCCAAGATCGGCTTAGCACAGATACGCAGTATTTT
CASSQDRLSTDTQYF
>TRBJ2-7|TRBV6-1|few|TRBD2
TGTGCCAGCAGGACTAGCGCCTTCTACGAGCAGTACTTC
CASRTSAFYEQYF
>TRBJ2-7|TRBV11-1|NA|NA
TGTGCCAGCAGCTTATCTCGCGATCAGTACGAGCAGTACTTC
CASSLSRDQYEQYF
>TRBJ2-5|TRBV19|NA|NA
TGTGCCAGTAGTGGACAAAACCAAGAGACCCAGTACTTC
CASSGQNQETQYF
>TRBJ1-5|TRBV4-1|NA|NA
TGCGCCAGCAGCCAAGTGGGCGGCATCGAGGAGCCCCAGCATTTT
CASSQVGGIEEPQHF
>TRBJ2-7|TRBV12-2|many|NA
TGTGCAAGTCGCAACCGACGGGGGGCCTACGAGCAGTACTTC
CASRNRRGAYEQYF
>TRBJ2-1|TRBV11-3|NA|NA
TGTGCCAGCAGCTTAGTGCCGGATGAGCAGTTCTTC
CASSLVPDEQFF
>TRBJ1-2|TRBV7-9|many|NA
TGTGCCAGCAGCTTACAGCTTTCGTTGGGCTACACCTTC
CASSLQLSLGYTF
>TRBJ2-7|TRBV10-2|many|NA
TGCGCCAGCAGAAAAGACCCCTCCCCAACCTTCGAGCAGTACTTC
CASRKDPSPTFEQYF
>TRBJ2-7|TRBV6-2/TRBV6-3|medium-sized|NA
TGTGCCAGCAGTACCAGACCCGGGGATGAGCAGTACTTC
CASSTRPGDEQYF
>TRBJ2-7|TRBV9|NA|TRBD2
TGTGCCAGCAGCATAACCGGGACTAGCGGGACCGAGCAGTACTTC
CASSITGTSGTEQYF
>TRBJ2-7|TRBV28|medium-sized|TRBD1
TGTGCCAGCAGTTCCGGGACAGGGAGCTACGAGCAGTACTTC
CASSSGTGSYEQYF
>TRBJ1-2|TRBV6-2/TRBV6-3|medium-sized|NA
TGTGCCAGCAGTTACTCTGACAGGTCCTATGGCTACACCTTC
CASSYSDRSYGYTF
>TRBJ2-7|TRBV9|once|NA
TGTGCCAGCAGCGCCCGAGGGGGGTACGAGCAGTACTTC
CASSARGGYEQYF
>TRBJ2-1|TRBV5-1|NA|NA
TGCGCCAGCAGCTTAGGGGGGGCTGAGAATGAGCAGTTCTTC
CASSLGGAENEQFF
>TRBJ2-1|TRBV11-2|NA|TRBD2
TGTGCCAGCAGCTTAGGCGGACTAGCGTCCTCCTACAATGAGCAGTTCTTC
CASSLGGLASSYNEQFF
>TRBJ2-1|TRBV20-1|NA|TRBD2
TGCAGTGCTGGGAAGGGACTAGCGGGTTACAATGAGCAGTTCTTC
CSAGKGLAGYNEQFF
>TRBJ2-1|TRBV7-3|NA|NA
TGTGCCAGCATCTTCGTAGTGTACAATGAGCATTTCTTC
CASIFVVYNEHFF
>TRBJ2-7|TRBV30|few|TRBD1
TGTGCCTGGAGTGTCTCCGGGACAGCCTACGAGCAGTACTTC
CAWSVSGTAYEQYF
>TRBJ2-3|TRBV27|NA|TRBD2
TGTGCCAGCATAAGCCTAGCGGGGAGCACAGATACGCAGTATTTT
CASISLAGSTDTQYF
>TRBJ2-1|TRBV5-4|NA|TRBD2
TGTGCCAGCAGCTTTGGACTAGCGATCACGTACAATGAGCAGTTCTTC
CASSFGLAITYNEQFF
>TRBJ1-2|TRBV10-3|NA|NA
TGTGCCATCAACCGGGGGGAGGGCTATGGCTACACCTTC
CAINRGEGYGYTF
>TRBJ2-7|TRBV7-2|NA|NA
TGTGCCAGCAGCCGAGGGGGGGCCTACGAGCAGTACTTC
CASSRGGAYEQYF
>TRBJ2-1|TRBV3-1|NA|TRBD1
TGTGCCAGCAGTCTCGGACAGGGAAAAAACAATGAGCAGTTCTTC
CASSLGQGKNNEQFF
>TRBJ2-3|TRBV14|once|NA
TGTGCCAGCAGCCAAGATCTCTCCCGAGGCACAGATACGCAGTATTTT
CASSQDLSRGTDTQYF
>TRBJ2-7|TRBV20-1|NA|NA
TGCAGTGCTCCAGGGAGCGAGCAGTACTTC
CSAPGSEQYF
>TRBJ1-2|TRBV7-3|many|TRBD1
TGTGCCAGCAGACCAAACAGGGGTGGCGACTATGGCTACACCTTC
CASRPNRGGDYGYTF
>TRBJ2-1|TRBV12-3/TRBV12-4|NA|NA
TGTGCCAGCAGTTTAGCGAGGGCTAGCAGCTACAATGAGCAGTTCTTC
CASSLARASSYNEQFF
>TRBJ2-1|TRBV11-3|few|NA
TGTGCCAGCAGCTTAGTTTTCGGCAGTCGGCAACCACGAAGAGATGAGCAGTTCTTC
CASSLVFGSRQPRRDEQFF
>TRBJ2-2|TRBV9|NA|NA
TGTGCCAGCAGCGTCGGGACATCCCCCACCGGGGAGCTGTTTTTT
CASSVGTSPTGELFF
>TRBJ2-7|TRBV5-1|many|TRBD2
TGCGCCAGCAGGGAGAGCGGGAGGTCTACGTACGAGCAGTACTTC
CASRESGRSTYEQYF
>TRBJ1-6|TRBV6-1|NA|NA
TGTGCCAGCAGTTCCGACGAGACAGGTCCGGACTCACCCCTCCACTTT
CASSSDETGPDSPLHF
>TRBJ2-1|TRBV7-9|many|TRBD1
TGTGCCAGCAGAGGACAGGGGAACTTCTACAATGAGCAGTTCTTC
CASRGQGNFYNEQFF
>TRBJ2-3|TRBV20-1|many|NA
TGCAGTGTTGCTAAGCCTGGCACAGATACGCAGTATTTT
CSVAKPGTDTQYF
>TRBJ2-7|TRBV5-1|NA|NA
TGCGCCAGCAGCTTGGAGGAATTTGGGGCCGAGCAGTACTTC
CASSLEEFGAEQYF
>TRBJ2-5|TRBV2|once|NA
TGTGCCAGCGGGCAGGACACTGATCTTAACCGGTACTTC
CASGQDTDLNRYF